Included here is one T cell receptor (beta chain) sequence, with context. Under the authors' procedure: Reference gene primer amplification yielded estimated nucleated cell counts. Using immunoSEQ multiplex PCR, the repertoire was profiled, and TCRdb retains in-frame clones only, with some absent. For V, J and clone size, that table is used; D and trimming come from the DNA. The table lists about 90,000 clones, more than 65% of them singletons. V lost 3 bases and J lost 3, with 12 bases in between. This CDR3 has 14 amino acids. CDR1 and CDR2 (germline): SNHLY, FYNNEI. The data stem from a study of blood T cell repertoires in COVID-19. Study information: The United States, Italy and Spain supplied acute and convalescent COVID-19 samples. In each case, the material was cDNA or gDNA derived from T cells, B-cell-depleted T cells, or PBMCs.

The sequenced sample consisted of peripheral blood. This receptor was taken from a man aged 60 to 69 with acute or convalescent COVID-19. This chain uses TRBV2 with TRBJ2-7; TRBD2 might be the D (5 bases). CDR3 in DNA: TGTGCCAGCAGTGAGGACTCAGGTGACTACGAGCAGTACTTC. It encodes CASSEDSGDYEQYF.